Sequencing of this TCR beta chain was carried out in a study of molecular identifiers for immune sequencing clone quantification. This clonotype was recorded many times. The antigen is not known. Germline V gene lookup returns CDR1 MNHNY and CDR2 SVGAGI (reference sequence). V shed 2 bases and J shed 6 bases, with 8 bases lying between them. The CDR3 contains 12 residues. Findings and caveats of the study: Among about a million naive cells, spiked Jurkat TCR RNA from a single cell was reportedly detectable.

TCRdb re-analysed the PCR reads in MiXCR, keeping a single row per CDR3 protein. The sample has about 510,000 distinct CDR3 sequences; about 21% are singletons. This sequence originates from a human donor in good health. Some libraries in this study had Jurkat cell RNA spiked in. The genes are TRBV6-6 and TRBJ2-7; a possible D gene is TRBD2 (6 bases). Input material: naive CD8+ T cells from blood, with Jurkat cell RNA spiked in. Sample subset: FACS-sorted CD8+CD4-CCR7+CD45RA+ naive T cells. CDR3 sequence reads: CASSYIGGEQYF. As DNA, the CDR3 is TGTGCCAGCAGTTACATCGGGGGCGAGCAGTACTTC.